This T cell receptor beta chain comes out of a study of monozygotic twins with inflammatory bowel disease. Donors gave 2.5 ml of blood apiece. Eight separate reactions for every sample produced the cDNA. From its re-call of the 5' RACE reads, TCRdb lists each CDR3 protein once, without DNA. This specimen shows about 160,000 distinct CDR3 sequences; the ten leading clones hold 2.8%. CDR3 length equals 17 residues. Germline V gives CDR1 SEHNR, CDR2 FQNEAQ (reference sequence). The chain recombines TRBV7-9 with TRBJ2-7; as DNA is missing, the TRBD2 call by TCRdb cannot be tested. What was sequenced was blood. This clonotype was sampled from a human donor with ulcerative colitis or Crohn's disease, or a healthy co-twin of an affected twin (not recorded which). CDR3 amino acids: CASSLARTSGISYEQYF.